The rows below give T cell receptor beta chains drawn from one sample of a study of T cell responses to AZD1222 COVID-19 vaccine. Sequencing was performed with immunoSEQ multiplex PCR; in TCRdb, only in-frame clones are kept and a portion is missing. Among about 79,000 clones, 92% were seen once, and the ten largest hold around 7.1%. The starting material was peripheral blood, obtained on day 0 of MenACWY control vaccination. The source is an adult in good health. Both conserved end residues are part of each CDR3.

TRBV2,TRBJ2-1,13,CASSDIGLWEQFF
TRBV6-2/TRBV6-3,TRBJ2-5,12,CASSFVGETQYF
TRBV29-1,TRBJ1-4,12,CSVGGRDEKLFF
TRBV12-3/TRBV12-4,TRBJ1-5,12,CASRTGYQPQHF
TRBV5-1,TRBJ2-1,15,CASSLDGSSYNEQFF
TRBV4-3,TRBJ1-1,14,CASSQSFQDTEAFF
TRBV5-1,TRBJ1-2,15,CASSFVGGGVDGYTF
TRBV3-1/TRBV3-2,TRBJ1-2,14,CASSQRGVDYGYTF
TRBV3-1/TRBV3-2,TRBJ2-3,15,CASSQALADTDTQYF
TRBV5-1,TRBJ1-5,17,CASSLGIWTGNNQPQHF
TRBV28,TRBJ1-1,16,CASSFTGKGFGTEAFF
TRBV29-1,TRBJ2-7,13,CSVESESSYEQYF